This record covers a single T cell receptor beta chain. This CDR3 region has 18 residues. The germline gives CDR1 MNHEY, CDR2 SVGAGI. V gave up 4 bases and J gave up 1 base; unmatched junction bases: 14. The sample is drawn from a study of blood T cells in healthy people across ages. Study in general: Template switching retrieved approximately one barcoded beta molecule for each two T cells.

Each sample had at least 6.5 million PBMCs isolated. Using a J-beta primer mix together with a sample-barcoded 5' primer, a second PCR was run for roughly 6 to 11 cycles. MiXCR, run by TCRdb on the 5' RACE reads, gives a single entry per CDR3 protein. The sample includes approximately 2,000,000 distinct CDR3 sequences, more than 35% of them seen just once. The clonotype comes from a human donor in good health. The chain links TRBV6-5 to TRBJ2-3, with 7 positions matching TRBD2. The sequenced sample consisted of blood. In nucleotides, the CDR3 is TGTGCCAGCAGTTCTCGGGGGGTTGGTGCCTCGGGCACAGATACGCAGTATTTT. Its protein is CASSSRGVGASGTDTQYF.